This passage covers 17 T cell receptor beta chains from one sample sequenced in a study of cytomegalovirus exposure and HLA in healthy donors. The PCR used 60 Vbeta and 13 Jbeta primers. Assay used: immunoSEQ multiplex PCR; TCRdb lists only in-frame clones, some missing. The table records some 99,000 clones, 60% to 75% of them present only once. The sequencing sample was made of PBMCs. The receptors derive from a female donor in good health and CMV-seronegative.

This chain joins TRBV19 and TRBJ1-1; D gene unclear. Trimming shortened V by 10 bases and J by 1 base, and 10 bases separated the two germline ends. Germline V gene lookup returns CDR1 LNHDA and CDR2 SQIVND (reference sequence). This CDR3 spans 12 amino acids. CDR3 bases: TGTGCCACCTCCCGGGGGAACACTGAAGCTTTCTTT. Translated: CATSRGNTEAFF.

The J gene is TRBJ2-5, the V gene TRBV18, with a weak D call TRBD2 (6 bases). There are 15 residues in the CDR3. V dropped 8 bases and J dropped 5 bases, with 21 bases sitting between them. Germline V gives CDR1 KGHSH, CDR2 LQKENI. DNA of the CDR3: TGTGCCAGCGCAACCACCACGGGAGTGGGGGAGACCCAGTACTTC. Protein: CASATTTGVGETQYF. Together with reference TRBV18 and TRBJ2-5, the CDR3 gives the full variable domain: NAGVMQNPRHLVRRRGQEARLRCSPMKGHSHVYWYRQLPEEGLKFMVYLQKENIIDESGMPKERFSAEFPKEGPSILRIQQVVRGDSAAYFCASATTTGVGETQYFGPGTRLLVL.

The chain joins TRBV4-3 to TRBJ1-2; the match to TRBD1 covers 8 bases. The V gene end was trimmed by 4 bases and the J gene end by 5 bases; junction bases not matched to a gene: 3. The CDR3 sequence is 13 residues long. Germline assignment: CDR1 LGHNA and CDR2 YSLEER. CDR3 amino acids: CASSPGQGYGYTF. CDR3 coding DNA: TGCGCCAGCAGCCCAGGACAGGGATATGGCTACACCTTC.

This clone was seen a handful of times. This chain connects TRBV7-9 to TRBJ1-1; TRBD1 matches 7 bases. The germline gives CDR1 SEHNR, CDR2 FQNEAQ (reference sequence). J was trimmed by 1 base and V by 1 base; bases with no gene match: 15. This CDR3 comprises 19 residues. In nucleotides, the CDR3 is TGTGCCAGCAGCTTAGGATCCCCGGGACAGTATCCCTCGAACACTGAAGCTTTCTTT. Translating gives CASSLGSPGQYPSNTEAFF.

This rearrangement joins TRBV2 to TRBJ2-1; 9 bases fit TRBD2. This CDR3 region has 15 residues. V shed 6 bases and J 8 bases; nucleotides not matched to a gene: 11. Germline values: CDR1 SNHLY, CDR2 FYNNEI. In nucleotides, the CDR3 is TGTGCCAGCAGGGGAGGGAGCGGGGGGTTTTATGAGCAGTTCTTC. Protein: CASRGGSGGFYEQFF.

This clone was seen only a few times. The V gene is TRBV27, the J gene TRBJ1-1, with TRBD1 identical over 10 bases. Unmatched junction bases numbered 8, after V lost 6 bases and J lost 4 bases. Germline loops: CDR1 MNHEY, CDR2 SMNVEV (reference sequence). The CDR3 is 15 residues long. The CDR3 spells CASRPRGQGITEAFF. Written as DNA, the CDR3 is TGTGCCAGCAGACCTAGGGGACAGGGGATCACTGAAGCTTTCTTT.

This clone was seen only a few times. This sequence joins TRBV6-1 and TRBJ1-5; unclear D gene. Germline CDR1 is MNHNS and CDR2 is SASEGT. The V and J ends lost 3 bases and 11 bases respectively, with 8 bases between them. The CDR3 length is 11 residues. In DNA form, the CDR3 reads TGTGCCAGCAGTGACAGGTCCACCCAGCATTTT. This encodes CASSDRSTQHF.

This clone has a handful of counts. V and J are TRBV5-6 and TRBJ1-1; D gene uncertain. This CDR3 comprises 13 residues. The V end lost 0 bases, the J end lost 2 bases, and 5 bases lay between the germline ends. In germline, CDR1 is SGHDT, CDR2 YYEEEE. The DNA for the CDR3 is TGTGCCAGCAGCTTGGGGACTAACACTGAAGCTTTCTTT. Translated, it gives CASSLGTNTEAFF.

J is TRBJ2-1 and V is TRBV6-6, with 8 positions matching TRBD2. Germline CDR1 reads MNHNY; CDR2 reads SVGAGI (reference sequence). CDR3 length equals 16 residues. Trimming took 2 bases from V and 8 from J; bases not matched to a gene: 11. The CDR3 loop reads CASSYGTRVGHDEQFF. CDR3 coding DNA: TGTGCCAGCAGTTACGGGACTAGAGTCGGGCATGATGAGCAGTTCTTC.

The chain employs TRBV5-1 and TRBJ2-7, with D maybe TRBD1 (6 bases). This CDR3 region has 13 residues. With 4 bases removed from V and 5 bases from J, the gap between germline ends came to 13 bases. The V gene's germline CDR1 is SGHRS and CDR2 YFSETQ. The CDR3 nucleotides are TGCGCCAGCAGCCTAGGGGGTGGCGACGAGCAGTACTTC. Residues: CASSLGGGDEQYF.

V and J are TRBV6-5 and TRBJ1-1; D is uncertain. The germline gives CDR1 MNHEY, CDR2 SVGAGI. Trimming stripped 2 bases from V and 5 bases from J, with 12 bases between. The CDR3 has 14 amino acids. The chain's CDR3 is CASSYLGGRTEAFF. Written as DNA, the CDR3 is TGTGCCAGCAGTTACCTGGGAGGCAGGACTGAAGCTTTCTTT.

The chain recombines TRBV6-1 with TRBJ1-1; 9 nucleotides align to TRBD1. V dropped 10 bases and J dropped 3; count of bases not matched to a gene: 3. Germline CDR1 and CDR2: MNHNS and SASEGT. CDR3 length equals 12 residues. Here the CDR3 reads CATGTGYTEAFF. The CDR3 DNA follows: TGTGCCACAGGGACAGGGTACACTGAAGCTTTCTTT.

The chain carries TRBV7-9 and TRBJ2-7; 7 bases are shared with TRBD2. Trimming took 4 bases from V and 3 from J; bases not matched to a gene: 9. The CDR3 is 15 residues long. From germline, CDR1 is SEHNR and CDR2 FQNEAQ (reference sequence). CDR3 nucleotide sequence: TGTGCCAGCAGCTCAGATGTGACTAGCCTCTACGAGCAGTACTTC. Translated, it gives CASSSDVTSLYEQYF.

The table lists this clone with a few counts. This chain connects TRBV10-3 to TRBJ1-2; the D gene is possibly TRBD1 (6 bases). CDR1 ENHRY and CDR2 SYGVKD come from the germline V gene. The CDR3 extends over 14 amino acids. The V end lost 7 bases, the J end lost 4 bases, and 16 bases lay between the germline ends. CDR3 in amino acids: CAITPDSQRYGYTF. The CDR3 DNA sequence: TGTGCCATCACCCCGGACAGCCAACGCTATGGCTACACCTTC.

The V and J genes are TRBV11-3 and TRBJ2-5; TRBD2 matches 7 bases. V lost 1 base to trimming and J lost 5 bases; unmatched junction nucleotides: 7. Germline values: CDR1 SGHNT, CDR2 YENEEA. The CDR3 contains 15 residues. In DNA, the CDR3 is TGTGCCAGCAGCTTAGGGACTAGGGGACGGGAGACCCAGTACTTC. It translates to CASSLGTRGRETQYF. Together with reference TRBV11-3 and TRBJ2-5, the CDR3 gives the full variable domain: EAGVVQSPRYKIIEKKQPVAFWCNPISGHNTLYWYLQNLGQGPELLIRYENEEAVDDSQLPKDRFSAERLKGVDSTLKIQPAELGDSAVYLCASSLGTRGRETQYFGPGTRLLVL.

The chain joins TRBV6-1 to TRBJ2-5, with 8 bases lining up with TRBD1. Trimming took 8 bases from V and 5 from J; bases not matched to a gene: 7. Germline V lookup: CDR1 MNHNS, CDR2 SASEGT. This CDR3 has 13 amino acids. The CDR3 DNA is TGTGCCAGCGGTCAGGGGGCTAGGGAGACCCAGTACTTC. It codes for CASGQGARETQYF.

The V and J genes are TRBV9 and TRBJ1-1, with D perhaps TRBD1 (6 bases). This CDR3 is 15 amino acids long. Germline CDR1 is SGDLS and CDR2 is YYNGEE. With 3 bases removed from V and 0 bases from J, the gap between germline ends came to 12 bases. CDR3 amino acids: CASSAEQGLNTEAFF. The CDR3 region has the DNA TGTGCCAGCAGCGCGGAACAGGGCCTGAACACTGAAGCTTTCTTT.